The 12 T cell receptor beta chains below all came from one sample that was sequenced in a study of shared clonotypes between healthy human individuals. TCRdb keeps only in-frame clones here, not all; method: immunoSEQ multiplex PCR. The data hold fewer than 1.6 million clones, with roughly 98.5% observed a single time. Sample: naive CD4+ T cells sorted from blood. Subset described: CD45RA+ positively selected. Source of these receptors: a man aged 25 to 45 in good health.

The V gene is TRBV2, the J gene TRBJ1-1, with TRBD1 as a possible D gene (5 bases). The CDR3 has 11 amino acids. Deletions cut 9 bases from V and 8 bases from J, with 13 bases between. The germline V gene has CDR1 SNHLY and CDR2 FYNNEI. The CDR3 spells CARSRGEEAFF. CDR3 nucleotides: TGTGCCAGGAGTCGGGGGGAGGAAGCTTTCTTT.

The chain is built from TRBV5-4 and TRBJ2-7; 7 bases agree with TRBD1. This CDR3 is built from 14 residues. V lost 3 bases and J lost 4; bases outside the gene matches: 7. Germline lookup yields CDR1 SGHNT and CDR2 YYREEE (reference sequence). The CDR3, as DNA: TGTGCCAGCAGCTCACCGACAGGGCGGTACGAGCAGTACTTC. As protein: CASSSPTGRYEQYF.

This rearrangement joins TRBV6-5 to TRBJ2-1; 15 bases match TRBD2. V dropped 2 bases and J dropped 9; count of bases not matched to a gene: 2. Germline V gene lookup returns CDR1 MNHEY and CDR2 SVGAGI. This CDR3 region has 15 residues. The CDR3 DNA follows: TGTGCCAGCAGTTACCGGGGACTAGCGGGAGGTGAGCAGTTCTTC. It encodes CASSYRGLAGGEQFF.

J is TRBJ1-1 and V is TRBV6-6; 8 bases fit TRBD1. With V trimmed by 6 bases and J by 7 bases, 10 bases remained unmatched. Germline CDR1 and CDR2: MNHNY and SVGAGI (reference sequence). The CDR3 is 14 amino acids. In nucleotides, the CDR3 is TGTGCCAGCAGACAAACCAGGGGGCGGAGTGAAGCTTTCTTT. It codes for CASRQTRGRSEAFF.

The chain employs TRBV6-5 and TRBJ2-2; D perhaps matches TRBD2 (6 bases). The CDR3 consists of 14 residues. V was shortened by 2 bases and J by 6 bases, with 10 bases between the two germline ends. Germline CDR1 MNHEY, CDR2 SVGAGI. In DNA, the CDR3 is TGTGCCAGCAGTTACCGGAGGGAGCCCGGGGAGCTGTTTTTT. Protein: CASSYRREPGELFF.

The rearrangement uses TRBV5-4 and TRBJ2-7; D is ambiguous. The CDR3 extends over 15 amino acids. Trimming shortened V by 4 bases and J by 3 bases, and 17 bases separated the two germline ends. Germline assignment: CDR1 SGHNT and CDR2 YYREEE (reference sequence). The CDR3 DNA follows: TGTGCCAGCAGCGTCGTTGGGATGTCGCACTACGAGCAGTACTTC. Translation gives CASSVVGMSHYEQYF.

The rearrangement joins TRBV19 to TRBJ2-4; tentatively, D is TRBD1 or TRBD2 (5 bases each). CDR1 and CDR2 from the germline V gene are LNHDA and SQIVND (reference sequence). The CDR3 contains 12 residues. V was clipped by 6 bases and J by 8 bases, with 11 bases between them. CDR3 sequence: CASSIQGHIQYF. CDR3 DNA sequence: TGTGCCAGTAGCATTCAGGGACACATTCAGTACTTC. Variable domain in full (rest from reference TRBV19 and TRBJ2-4): DGGITQSPKYLFRKEGQNVTLSCEQNLNHDAMYWYRQDPGQGLRLIYYSQIVNDFQKGDIAEGYSVSREKKESFPLTVTSAQKNPTAFYLCASSIQGHIQYFGAGTRLSVL.

This chain connects TRBV18 to TRBJ2-3; no clear D gene. The CDR3 length is 15 residues. CDR1 and CDR2 from the germline V gene are KGHSH and LQKENI. With 1 base removed from V and 2 bases from J, the gap between germline ends came to 10 bases. The CDR3 DNA sequence: TGTGCCAGCTCACCACTTCCTAGTAACACAGATACGCAGTATTTT. This sequence encodes CASSPLPSNTDTQYF.

The CDR3 is CASSYSDRVNEKLFF. CDR3 sequence (DNA): TGTGCCAGCAGTTACTCGGACAGGGTAAATGAAAAACTGTTTTTT. The chain combines TRBV6-5 with TRBJ1-4; 8 nucleotides line up with TRBD1. The CDR3 has 15 residues. Unmatched junction bases numbered 2, after V lost 0 bases and J lost 5 bases. From germline, CDR1 is MNHEY and CDR2 SVGAGI.

The genes are TRBV11-2 and TRBJ1-1; 8 bases are a match to TRBD1. Germline V gene sequence: CDR1 SGHAT, CDR2 FQNNGV. The CDR3 runs 14 residues. Trimming at V came to 4 bases and at J to 7 bases, leaving 8 bases not matched to a gene. DNA of the CDR3: TGTGCCAGCAGCTCCAGGCCAGGGACAGGTGAAGCTTTCTTT. Translated, it gives CASSSRPGTGEAFF.

The gene calls are TRBV14 and TRBJ2-7; TRBD2 matches 8 bases. V shed 4 bases, J shed 1 base, and the junction held 9 bases outside the gene matches. Germline loops: CDR1 SGHDN, CDR2 FVKESK. The CDR3 sequence is 16 residues long. The CDR3 DNA is TGTGCCAGCAGCCCCCTCTCGGCGGGAGGATCCTACGAGCAGTACTTC. Translating it yields CASSPLSAGGSYEQYF. Filled out from reference TRBV14 and TRBJ2-7, the complete variable domain reads EAGVTQFPSHSVIEKGQTVTLRCDPISGHDNLYWYRRVMGKEIKFLLHFVKESKQDESGMPNNRFLAERTGGTYSTLKVQPAELEDSGVYFCASSPLSAGGSYEQYFGPGTRLTVT.

The V call is TRBV7-2, the J call TRBJ2-2; TRBD2 aligns across 14 bases. This CDR3 has 17 residues. V lost 5 bases, J lost 4 bases, and 6 bases stayed unmatched. CDR1 is SGHTA and CDR2 is FQGNSA in the germline V gene. The CDR3 here is CASSPPGLAGATGELFF. The CDR3 DNA follows: TGTGCCAGCAGCCCCCCGGGACTAGCGGGAGCCACCGGGGAGCTGTTTTTT.